The 12 T cell receptor beta chains given below trace back to one sample, sequenced in a study of T cell responses to AZD1222 COVID-19 vaccine (dated by TCRdb to about 2021). The receptor library was made with the immunoSEQ multiplex PCR assay. The table comes from immuneACCESS by way of TCRdb, which keeps in-frame sequences with V and J called. Part of the clones is missing from these tables; in studies checked, under half for an unresolved V gene and the rest for unknown reasons. The sample yields some 150,000 clones; about nine tenths were counted once. In total, the top ten clones hold about 3.3% of the sample. The time point tag for this specimen amounts to: baseline before first vaccination. The treatment or condition label corresponds to: meningococcal conjugate vaccine given as trial control. The sample consisted of peripheral blood, taken on day 0 of MenACWY control vaccination. These TCRs come from an adult in good health.

This clone appeared many times. This rearrangement joins TRBV7-3 to TRBJ2-1, with TRBD2 as a possible D gene (6 bases). CDR1 and CDR2 (germline): SGHTA, FQGTGA. The CDR3 has 13 residues. The V end lost 4 bases, the J end lost 7 bases, and 11 bases lay between the germline ends. CDR3 nucleotide sequence: TGTGCCAGCAGCTACCGACGGGAGAATGAGCAGTTCTTC. It translates to CASSYRRENEQFF. Together with reference TRBV7-3 and TRBJ2-1, the CDR3 gives the full variable domain: GAGVSQTPSNKVTEKGKYVELRCDPISGHTALYWYRQSLGQGPEFLIYFQGTGAADDSGLPNDRFFAVRPEGSVSTLKIQRTERGDSAVYLCASSYRRENEQFFGPGTRLTVL.

The chain combines TRBV6-1 with TRBJ2-7, with D hard to call. V gave up 3 bases and J gave up 0 bases, with 12 bases separating them. This CDR3 has 15 amino acids. CDR1 is MNHNS, CDR2 SASEGT, per germline. The CDR3 coding sequence is TGTGCCAGCAGTGATCTCAGCCTTAGCTCCTACGAGCAGTACTTC. Residues: CASSDLSLSSYEQYF.

This chain uses TRBV2 with TRBJ2-1; D unresolved. Germline-derived CDR1 and CDR2 are SNHLY and FYNNEI. V lost 7 bases and J 6 bases, leaving 13 bases between the germline ends. The CDR3 runs to 13 residues. The CDR3 nucleotides read TGTGCCAGCATATATTTCTCCGCCAATGAGCAGTTCTTC. Amino acid sequence: CASIYFSANEQFF.

This clone appeared once. The V call is TRBV28, the J call TRBJ1-2, with 7 bases fitting TRBD1. This CDR3 is 17 amino acids long. The germline V gene encodes CDR1 MDHEN and CDR2 SYDVKM. V lost 7 bases to trimming and J lost 1 base; unmatched junction nucleotides: 15. DNA of the CDR3: TGTGCCAGCACAATAATTGGGGGGGACAGAAGTAACTATGGCTACACCTTC. The encoded protein is CASTIIGGDRSNYGYTF.

The chain combines TRBV18 with TRBJ2-7, with D maybe TRBD1 (6 bases). Germline V gives CDR1 KGHSH, CDR2 LQKENI. The CDR3 runs 14 residues. V was pared by 3 bases and J by 4 bases, with 13 bases between. CDR3 protein: CASSPPGTQYEQYF. The CDR3 DNA is TGTGCCAGCTCACCCCCCGGGACACAATACGAGCAGTACTTC.

This clone has only a few counts. Within the sample, other DNA sequences also encode this same CDR3. This chain links TRBV2 with TRBJ2-7, with D tentatively TRBD1 (5 bases). Germline values: CDR1 SNHLY, CDR2 FYNNEI. The CDR3 loop spans 14 amino acids. V was clipped by 3 bases and J by 2 bases, with 11 bases between them. Here the CDR3 reads CASSDRVRTYEQYF. DNA of the CDR3: TGTGCCAGCAGTGACAGGGTCCGGACCTACGAGCAGTACTTC.

The J gene is TRBJ1-4, the V gene TRBV6-2 or TRBV6-3; D unclear. V lost 2 bases, J lost 0 bases, and 19 bases lay in between. CDR1 and CDR2 (germline): MNHEY, SVGEGT. CDR3 length: 19 residues. CDR3 in DNA: TGTGCCAGCAGTTACCGCGGACGGAGCGGTTATGCAACTAATGAAAAACTGTTTTTT. This sequence encodes CASSYRGRSGYATNEKLFF.

The chain has TRBV19 and TRBJ2-1; possibly TRBD2 for D (5 bases). This CDR3 is built from 15 residues. From germline, CDR1 is LNHDA and CDR2 SQIVND (reference sequence). V shed 10 bases and J shed 1 base, with 17 bases lying between them. This chain's CDR3 is CATSTGTTSYNEQFF. The DNA of the CDR3 is TGTGCCACCAGTACGGGAACCACTTCCTACAATGAGCAGTTCTTC.

This chain links TRBV7-2 with TRBJ1-1; no clear D gene. Per the germline V gene, CDR1 is SGHTA and CDR2 is FQGNSA. The V end was cut by 5 bases, the J end by 4 bases, with 14 bases between. This CDR3 region has 14 residues. Here the CDR3 reads CASSAQAGVTEAFF. The CDR3 region has the DNA TGTGCCAGCAGCGCACAAGCGGGCGTCACTGAAGCTTTCTTT. Based on the CDR3 plus reference TRBV7-2 and TRBJ1-1, the full variable domain is GAGVSQSPSNKVTEKGKDVELRCDPISGHTALYWYRQSLGQGLEFLIYFQGNSAPDKSGLPSDRFSAERTGGSVSTLTIQRTQQEDSAVYLCASSAQAGVTEAFFGQGTRLTVV.

This CDR3 reads CASSLALAGGLTYNEQFF. CDR3 sequence (DNA): TGCGCCAGCAGCTTGGCACTAGCGGGGGGGTTGACCTACAATGAGCAGTTCTTC. V gene TRBV5-1 combines with J gene TRBJ2-1; 13 nucleotides align to TRBD2. This CDR3 comprises 18 residues. Germline V gives CDR1 SGHRS, CDR2 YFSETQ. The V gene end was trimmed by 0 bases and the J gene end by 2 bases; junction bases not matched to a gene: 5.

V usage is TRBV28 and J usage is TRBJ1-6; 7 positions agree with TRBD1. J was trimmed by 10 bases and V by 6 bases; bases with no gene match: 15. This CDR3 spans 16 amino acids. Looked up from germline, CDR1 is MDHEN and CDR2 is SYDVKM. CDR3 DNA: TGTGCCAGCAGCTTCTACAGGGGCCAGGGTAGATCACCCCTCCACTTT. This gives the protein CASSFYRGQGRSPLHF.

J is TRBJ2-4 and V is TRBV11-3; 7 bases line up with TRBD1. Germline V lookup: CDR1 SGHNT, CDR2 YENEEA. J lost 0 bases, V lost 4 bases, and 9 bases had no gene match. CDR3 length equals 17 residues. CDR3 coding DNA: TGTGCCAGCAGCTCCATAGGGGGCTTCATAGCCAAAAACATTCAGTACTTC. As protein: CASSSIGGFIAKNIQYF.